The clone carrying this T cell receptor beta chain showed up just a few times. Trimming shortened V by 8 bases and J by 1 base, and 6 bases separated the two germline ends. Looked up from germline, CDR1 is SNHLY and CDR2 is FYNNEI. The CDR3 consists of 11 residues. Repertoires were generated with immunoSEQ multiplex PCR, while TCRdb's copy carries only in-frame clones and drops some. Among tens of thousands of clones listed, roughly 70% were seen once. The data belong to a study of T cell clones after liver transplantation. This specimen consisted of CD4+ T cells from blood, obtained at the 22-month timepoint. The chain is built from TRBV2 and TRBJ2-7; D possibly matches TRBD1 or TRBD2 (5 bases each). This receptor was taken from a human patient who received a liver transplant. Some T cells may be transferred from the graft donor. CDR3 DNA sequence: TGTGCCAGCGGGGGATCCTACGAGCAGTACTTC. Its protein is CASGGSYEQYF.